These 15 T cell receptor beta chains originate from one sample sequenced in a study of post-analysis software for immune sequencing data. General study results and limits: Patients showed TRBV5-6, TRBV5-1 and TRBV20-1 among five TRBV segments more frequent than in controls.

TCR beta cDNA libraries had unique molecular identifiers. In TCRdb, the PCR reads were re-called with MiXCR into one record per CDR3 protein. The sample holds approximately 350,000 distinct CDR3 sequences, less than 40% seen once. No antigen is known for these receptors. Sample: blood. The receptors shown here come from a girl between 5 and 17 years old with multiple sclerosis.

The chain couples TRBV7-2 to TRBJ2-7; maybe TRBD2 (5 bases). Per germline, CDR1 SGHTA and CDR2 FQGNSA. This CDR3 is 14 amino acids long. V lost 1 base to trimming and J lost 4 bases, with 11 bases between them. CDR3 in DNA: TGTGCCAGCAGCTTAGGAGGGAGTTTGTACGAGCAGTACTTC. As protein: CASSLGGSLYEQYF.

The sample holds a few counts of this clonotype. This chain joins TRBV20-1 and TRBJ1-5; no clear D gene. Trimming shortened V by 0 bases and J by 2 bases, and 8 bases separated the two germline ends. This CDR3 region has 14 residues. Germline V gene data show CDR1 as DFQATT and CDR2 as SNEGSKA (reference sequence). CDR3 bases: TGCAGTGCTAGAGATTCCGGGGGCAATCAGCCCCAGCATTTT. Residues: CSARDSGGNQPQHF.

The chain employs TRBV5-5 and TRBJ2-7; D possibly uses TRBD1 or TRBD2 (6 bases each). This CDR3 region has 14 residues. Trimming removed 3 bases from V and 7 bases from J, with 17 bases in between. CDR1 is SGHKS, CDR2 YYEKEE, per germline (reference sequence). CDR3 amino acids: CASSSYRGAGEQYF. The DNA of the CDR3 is TGTGCCAGCAGCTCCTATAGGGGGGCTGGAGAGCAGTACTTC.

This clonotype was observed a few times. This chain uses TRBV12-5 with TRBJ2-7; 11 nucleotides match TRBD1. V lost 0 bases and J lost 4; bases outside the gene matches: 8. Looked up from germline, CDR1 is LGHNT and CDR2 is FRNRAP. This CDR3 region has 17 residues. CDR3 nucleotides: TGTGCTAGTGGTTTGGTAGTAAGGACAGGGGGCAGGTACGAGCAGTACTTC. It translates to CASGLVVRTGGRYEQYF.

V and J are TRBV9 and TRBJ2-5; 8 bases align to TRBD2. The CDR3 is made up of 15 amino acids. From germline, CDR1 is SGDLS and CDR2 YYNGEE. The V segment lost 3 bases and the J segment 4 bases; nucleotides outside the gene matches: 8. Here the CDR3 DNA reads TGTGCCAGCAGCGCCAGCGGGGGCGGGAGAGAGACCCAGTACTTC. Residues: CASSASGGGRETQYF. The full variable domain, with the rest looked up from reference TRBV9 and TRBJ2-5, is DSGVTQTPKHLITATGQRVTLRCSPRSGDLSVYWYQQSLDQGLQFLIQYYNGEERAKGNILERFSAQQFPDLHSELNLSSLELGDSALYFCASSASGGGRETQYFGPGTRLLVL.

In DNA, the CDR3 is TGTGCCACCGATCAGGGATTTGAAGCTTTCTTT. Its translation: CATDQGFEAFF. The rearrangement uses TRBV6-2 or TRBV6-3 and TRBJ1-1; D may be TRBD1 (5 bases). Deletions cut 10 bases from V and 7 bases from J, with 13 bases between. The CDR3 contains 11 residues. CDR1 is MNHEY and CDR2 is SVGEGT in the germline V gene.

In this sample, this clonotype turned up a few times. A read error may produce the germline difference seen at one junction end. The chain couples TRBV7-7 to TRBJ2-5; 10 bases match TRBD1. Germline CDR1 SSHAT, CDR2 FNYEAQ (reference sequence). This CDR3 comprises 14 residues. CDR3 in DNA: TGTGCTAGCAGCCCGACAGGGGGCAAGGAGACCCAGTACTTC. It specifies CASSPTGGKETQYF.

This clonotype was counted between two and nine times. The chain links TRBV11-2 to TRBJ2-3, with D possibly TRBD2 on 6 matching bases. V was trimmed by 5 bases and J by 1 base, leaving 13 bases between them. CDR1 is SGHAT and CDR2 is FQNNGV in the germline V gene. This CDR3 spans 15 amino acids. Written as DNA, the CDR3 is TGTGCCAGCAGCACGGATAGCGGAGGCACAGATACGCAGTATTTT. It is translated as CASSTDSGGTDTQYF.

This clonotype was seen only a few times. The rearrangement links TRBV7-2 to TRBJ2-7; 7 positions agree with TRBD2. Germline CDR1 SGHTA, CDR2 FQGNSA. Trimming took 2 bases from V and 3 from J; bases not matched to a gene: 7. The CDR3 spans 15 residues. The CDR3 sequence is CASSLLGGGIYEQYF. CDR3 in DNA: TGTGCCAGCAGCTTACTCGGCGGGGGAATCTACGAGCAGTACTTC.

The chain is built from TRBV7-2 and TRBJ1-5; a possible D gene is TRBD1 (5 bases). With 3 bases removed from V and 2 bases from J, the gap between germline ends came to 14 bases. Germline V gene lookup returns CDR1 SGHTA and CDR2 FQGNSA. This CDR3 spans 16 amino acids. CDR3 sequence (DNA): TGTGCCAGCAGCTTCAGGGCGGTAAAGGGCAATCAGCCCCAGCATTTT. The encoded protein is CASSFRAVKGNQPQHF.

V usage is TRBV18 and J usage is TRBJ1-2; D is perhaps TRBD1 (6 bases). Germline V CDR1 and CDR2: KGHSH, LQKENI. V was shortened by 3 bases and J by 1 base, with 9 bases between the two germline ends. This CDR3 has 14 residues. The chain's CDR3 is CASSPRTDNYGYTF. In DNA, the CDR3 is TGTGCCAGCTCACCTCGGACAGATAACTATGGCTACACCTTC. Combining the CDR3 with reference TRBV18 and TRBJ1-2 gives the whole variable domain NAGVMQNPRHLVRRRGQEARLRCSPMKGHSHVYWYRQLPEEGLKFMVYLQKENIIDESGMPKERFSAEFPKEGPSILRIQQVVRGDSAAYFCASSPRTDNYGYTFGSGTRLTVV.

The CDR3 loop reads CASSQDSRGGSYEQYF. The CDR3 DNA reads TGCGCCAGCAGCCAAGATAGCCGTGGGGGGTCCTACGAGCAGTACTTC. This chain joins TRBV4-3 and TRBJ2-7; D possibly corresponds to TRBD2 (6 bases). The V end was cut by 0 bases, the J end by 1 base, with 13 bases between. This CDR3 has 16 residues. CDR1 and CDR2 (germline): LGHNA, YSLEER.

The table lists this clonotype with a few counts. CDR3 DNA sequence: TGTGCCAGCAGTGAAGGGGTGTCGGTGAACACTGAAGCTTTCTTT. This codes for CASSEGVSVNTEAFF. The rearrangement joins TRBV2 to TRBJ1-1; D ambiguous. Germline CDR1 SNHLY, CDR2 FYNNEI. CDR3 size: 15 residues. V lost 1 base, J lost 0 bases, and 9 bases lay in between.

This clonotype was counted a few times. V usage is TRBV6-2 or TRBV6-3 and J usage is TRBJ2-1; 7 bases line up with TRBD1. CDR1 is MNHEY, CDR2 SVGEGT, per germline. This CDR3 contains 14 residues. Losses at the gene ends were 10 bases for V and 3 bases for J; bases not matched to a gene: 9. The CDR3 nucleotides are TGTGCCAATTGCCGGGACAGCTACTACAATGAGCAGTTCTTC. This gives the protein CANCRDSYYNEQFF.

V is TRBV20-1 and J is TRBJ1-2; possibly TRBD1 for D (5 bases). Deletions cut 0 bases from V and 4 bases from J, with 15 bases between. CDR1 is DFQATT, CDR2 SNEGSKA, per germline (reference sequence). CDR3 length equals 15 residues. CDR3 coding DNA: TGCAGTGCTAGAGACCTCCGGGACGGAAGCTATGGCTACACCTTC. It encodes CSARDLRDGSYGYTF.